The T cell receptor (beta chain) described here comes from a study of blood T cell repertoires in COVID-19. Produced via immunoSEQ multiplex PCR; TCRdb's table is partial and in-frame only. The table records about 200,000 clones, around 81% of them present only once. CDR3 length: 13 residues. CDR1 LGHDT and CDR2 YNNKEL come from the germline V gene (reference sequence). With V trimmed by 4 bases and J by 5 bases, 4 bases remained unmatched. The material sequenced was peripheral blood. The V gene is TRBV3-1 (or the pseudogene TRBV3-2), the J gene TRBJ1-2, with TRBD1 matching over 7 bases. The clonotype originates from a man between 60 and 75 years old with COVID-19, enrolled during active disease. The CDR3 region is CASSPRDSYGYTF. The CDR3 nucleotides are TGTGCCAGCAGCCCCCGGGACAGTTATGGCTACACCTTC.